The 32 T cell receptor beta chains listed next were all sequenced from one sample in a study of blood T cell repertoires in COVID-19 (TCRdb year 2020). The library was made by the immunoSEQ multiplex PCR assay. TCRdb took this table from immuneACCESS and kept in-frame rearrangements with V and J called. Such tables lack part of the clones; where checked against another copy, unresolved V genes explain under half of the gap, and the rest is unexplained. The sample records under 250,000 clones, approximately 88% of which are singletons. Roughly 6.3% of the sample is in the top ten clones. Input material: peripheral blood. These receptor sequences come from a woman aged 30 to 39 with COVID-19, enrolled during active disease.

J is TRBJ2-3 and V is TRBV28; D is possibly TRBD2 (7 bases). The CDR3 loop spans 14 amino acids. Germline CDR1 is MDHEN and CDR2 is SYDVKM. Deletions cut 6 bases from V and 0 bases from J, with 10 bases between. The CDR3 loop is CASRGGHSTDTQYF. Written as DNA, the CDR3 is TGTGCCAGCAGGGGGGGGCATAGCACAGATACGCAGTATTTT. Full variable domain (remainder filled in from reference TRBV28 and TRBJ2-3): DVKVTQSSRYLVKRTGEKVFLECVQDMDHENMFWYRQDPGLGLRLIYFSYDVKMKEKGDIPEGYSVSREKKERFSLILESASTNQTSMYLCASRGGHSTDTQYFGPGTRLTVL.

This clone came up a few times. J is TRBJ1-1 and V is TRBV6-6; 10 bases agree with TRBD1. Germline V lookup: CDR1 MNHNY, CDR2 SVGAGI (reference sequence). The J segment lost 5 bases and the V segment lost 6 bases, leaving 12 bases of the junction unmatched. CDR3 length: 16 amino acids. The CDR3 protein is CASSPNRDRGGTEAFF. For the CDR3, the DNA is TGTGCCAGCAGCCCCAATAGGGACAGGGGTGGTACTGAAGCTTTCTTT.

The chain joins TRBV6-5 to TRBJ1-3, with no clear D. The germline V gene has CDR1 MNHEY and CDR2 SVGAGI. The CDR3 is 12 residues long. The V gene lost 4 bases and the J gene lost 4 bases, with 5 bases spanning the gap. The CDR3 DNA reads TGTGCCAGCAGTTCACGGGGAAACACCATATATTTT. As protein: CASSSRGNTIYF.

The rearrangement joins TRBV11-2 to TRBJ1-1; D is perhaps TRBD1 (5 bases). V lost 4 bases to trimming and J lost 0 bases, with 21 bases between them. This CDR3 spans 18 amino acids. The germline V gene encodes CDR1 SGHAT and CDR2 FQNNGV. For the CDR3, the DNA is TGTGCCAGCAGCTCTCCCTCGGCTGCAACAGGACTGAACACTGAAGCTTTCTTT. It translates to CASSSPSAATGLNTEAFF. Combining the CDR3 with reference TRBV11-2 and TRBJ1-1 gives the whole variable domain EAGVAQSPRYKIIEKRQSVAFWCNPISGHATLYWYQQILGQGPKLLIQFQNNGVVDDSQLPKDRFSAERLKGVDSTLKIQPAKLEDSAVYLCASSSPSAATGLNTEAFFGQGTRLTVV.

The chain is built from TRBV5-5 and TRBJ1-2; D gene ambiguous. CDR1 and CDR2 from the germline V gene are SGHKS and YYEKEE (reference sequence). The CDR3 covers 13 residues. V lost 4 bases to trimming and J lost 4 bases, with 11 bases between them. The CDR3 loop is CASSAWAGYGYTF. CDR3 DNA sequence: TGTGCCAGCAGCGCCTGGGCTGGCTATGGCTACACCTTC.

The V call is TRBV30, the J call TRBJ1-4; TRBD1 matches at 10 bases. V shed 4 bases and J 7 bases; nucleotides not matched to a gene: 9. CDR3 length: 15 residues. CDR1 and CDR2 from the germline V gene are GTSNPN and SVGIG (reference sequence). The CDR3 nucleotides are TGTGCCTGGAATACAAGGACAGGGGGTTCTGAAAAACTGTTTTTT. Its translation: CAWNTRTGGSEKLFF.

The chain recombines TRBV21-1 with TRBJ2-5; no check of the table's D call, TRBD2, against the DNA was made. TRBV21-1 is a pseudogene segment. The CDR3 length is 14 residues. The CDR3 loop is CASSKERGSPTQYF. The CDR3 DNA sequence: TGTGCCAGCAGCAAAGAACGGGGGAGTCCGACCCAGTACTTC.

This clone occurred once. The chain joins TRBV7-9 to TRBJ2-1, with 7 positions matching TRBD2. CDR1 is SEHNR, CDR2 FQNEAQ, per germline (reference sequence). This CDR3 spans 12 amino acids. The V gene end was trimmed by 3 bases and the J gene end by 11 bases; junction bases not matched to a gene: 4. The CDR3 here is CASSLGGKKQFF. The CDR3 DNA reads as TGTGCCAGCAGCTTGGGGGGGAAGAAGCAGTTCTTC. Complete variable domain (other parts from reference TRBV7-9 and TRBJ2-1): DTGVSQNPRHKITKRGQNVTFRCDPISEHNRLYWYRQTLGQGPEFLTYFQNEAQLEKSRLLSDRFSAERPKGSFSTLEIQRTEQGDSAMYLCASSLGGKKQFFGPGTRLTVL.

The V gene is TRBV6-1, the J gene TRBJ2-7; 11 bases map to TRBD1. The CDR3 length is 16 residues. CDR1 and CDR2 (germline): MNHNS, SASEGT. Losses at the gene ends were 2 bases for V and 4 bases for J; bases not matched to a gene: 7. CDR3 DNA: TGTGCCAGCAGTGAACCCTCGGACAGGGGGCGGTACGAGCAGTACTTC. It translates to CASSEPSDRGRYEQYF.

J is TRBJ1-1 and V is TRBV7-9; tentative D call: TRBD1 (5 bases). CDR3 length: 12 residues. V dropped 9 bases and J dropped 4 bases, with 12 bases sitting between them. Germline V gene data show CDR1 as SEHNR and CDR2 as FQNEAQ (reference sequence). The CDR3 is CASVLGGTEAFF. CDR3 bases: TGTGCCAGTGTATTGGGGGGCACTGAAGCTTTCTTT.

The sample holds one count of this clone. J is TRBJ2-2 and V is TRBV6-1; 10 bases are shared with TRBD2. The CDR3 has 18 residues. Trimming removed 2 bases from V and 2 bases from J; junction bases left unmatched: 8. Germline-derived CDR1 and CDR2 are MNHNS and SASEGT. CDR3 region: CASSELAGAFQNTGELFF. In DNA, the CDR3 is TGTGCCAGCAGTGAACTAGCGGGGGCCTTTCAAAACACCGGGGAGCTGTTTTTT.

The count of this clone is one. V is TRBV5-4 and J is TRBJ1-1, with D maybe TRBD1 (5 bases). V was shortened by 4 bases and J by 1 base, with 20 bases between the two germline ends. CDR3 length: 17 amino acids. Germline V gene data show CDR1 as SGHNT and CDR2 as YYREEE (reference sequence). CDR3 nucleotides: TGTGCCAGCAGCCCGCCGTTCATGCAGGGTACGAACACTGAAGCTTTCTTT. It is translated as CASSPPFMQGTNTEAFF.

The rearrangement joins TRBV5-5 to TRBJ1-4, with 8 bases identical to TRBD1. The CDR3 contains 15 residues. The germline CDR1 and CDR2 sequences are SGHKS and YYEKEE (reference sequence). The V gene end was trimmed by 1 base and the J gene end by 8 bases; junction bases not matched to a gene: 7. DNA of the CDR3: TGTGCCAGCAGCTTGATCCGGGACAGGCCGGAAAAACTGTTTTTT. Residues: CASSLIRDRPEKLFF.

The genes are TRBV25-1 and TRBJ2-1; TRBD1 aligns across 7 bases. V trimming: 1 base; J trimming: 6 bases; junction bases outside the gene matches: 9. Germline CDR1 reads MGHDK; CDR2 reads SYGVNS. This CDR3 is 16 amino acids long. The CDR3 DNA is TGTGCCAGCAGTGAATTTGGTTCGGCAGGGGGCAATGAGCAGTTCTTC. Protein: CASSEFGSAGGNEQFF.

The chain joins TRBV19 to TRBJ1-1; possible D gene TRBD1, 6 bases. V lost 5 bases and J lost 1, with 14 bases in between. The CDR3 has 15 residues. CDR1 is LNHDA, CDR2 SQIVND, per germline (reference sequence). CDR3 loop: CASSLRTAQNTEAFF. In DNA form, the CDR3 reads TGTGCCAGTAGTCTTCGGACAGCCCAGAACACTGAAGCTTTCTTT.

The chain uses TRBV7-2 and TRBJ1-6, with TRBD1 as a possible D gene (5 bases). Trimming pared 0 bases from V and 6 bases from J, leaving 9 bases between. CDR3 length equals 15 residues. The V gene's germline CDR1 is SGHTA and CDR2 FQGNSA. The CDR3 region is CASSLAWGGNSPLHF. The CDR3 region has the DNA TGTGCCAGCAGCTTAGCGTGGGGGGGTAATTCACCCCTCCACTTT.

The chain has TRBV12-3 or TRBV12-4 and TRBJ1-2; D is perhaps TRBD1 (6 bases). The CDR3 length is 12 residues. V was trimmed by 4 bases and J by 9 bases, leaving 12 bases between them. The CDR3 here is CASSSTGFSYTF. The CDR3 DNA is TGTGCCAGCAGTTCCACAGGGTTTAGCTACACCTTC.

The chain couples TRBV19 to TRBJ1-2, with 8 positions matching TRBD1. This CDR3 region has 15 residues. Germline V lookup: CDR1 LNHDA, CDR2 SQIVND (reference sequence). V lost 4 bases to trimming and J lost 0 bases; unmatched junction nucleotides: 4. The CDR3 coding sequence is TGTGCCAGTAGTAAGACAGGGGATACTAACTATGGCTACACCTTC. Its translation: CASSKTGDTNYGYTF.

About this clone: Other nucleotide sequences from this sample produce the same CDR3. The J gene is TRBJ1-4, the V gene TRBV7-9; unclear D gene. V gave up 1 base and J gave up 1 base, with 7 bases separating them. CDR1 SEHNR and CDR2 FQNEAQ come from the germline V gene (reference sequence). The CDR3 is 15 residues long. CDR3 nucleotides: TGTGCCAGCAGCTTAGGGAGAGAAACTAATGAAAAACTGTTTTTT. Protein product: CASSLGRETNEKLFF.

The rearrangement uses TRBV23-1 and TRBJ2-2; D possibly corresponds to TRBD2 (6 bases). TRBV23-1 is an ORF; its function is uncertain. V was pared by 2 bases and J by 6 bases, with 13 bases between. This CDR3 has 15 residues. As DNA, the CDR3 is TGCGCCAGCAGTCAAGTGACTAGTTTGGCCGGGGAGCTGTTTTTT. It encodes CASSQVTSLAGELFF.

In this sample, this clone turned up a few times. Written as DNA, the CDR3 is TGTGCCAGCAGCAGGGCATCCTATAATTCACCCCTCCACTTT. Its protein is CASSRASYNSPLHF. The chain has TRBV28 and TRBJ1-6, with D maybe TRBD1 (5 bases). The V and J ends lost 6 bases and 1 base respectively, with 7 bases between them. This CDR3 has 14 amino acids. CDR1 and CDR2 from the germline V gene are MDHEN and SYDVKM.

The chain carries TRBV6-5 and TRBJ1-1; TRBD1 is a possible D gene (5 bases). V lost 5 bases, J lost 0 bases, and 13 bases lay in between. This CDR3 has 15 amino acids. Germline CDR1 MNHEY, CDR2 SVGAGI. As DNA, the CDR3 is TGTGCCAGCAGTAACAGACAGAGAGTGAACACTGAAGCTTTCTTT. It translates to CASSNRQRVNTEAFF.

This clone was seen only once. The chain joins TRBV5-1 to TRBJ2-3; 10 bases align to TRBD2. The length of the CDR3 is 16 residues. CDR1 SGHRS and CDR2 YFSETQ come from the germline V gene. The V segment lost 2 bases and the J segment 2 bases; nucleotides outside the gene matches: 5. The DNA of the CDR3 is TGCGCCAGCAGCTTCCTCGGACTAGCGGACACAGATACGCAGTATTTT. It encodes CASSFLGLADTDTQYF.

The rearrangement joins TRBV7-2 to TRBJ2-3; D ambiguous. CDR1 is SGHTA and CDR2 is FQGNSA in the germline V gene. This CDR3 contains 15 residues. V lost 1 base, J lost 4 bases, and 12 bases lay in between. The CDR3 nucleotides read TGTGCCAGCAGCTTAGAGAGCAAGCGCGCAGATACGCAGTATTTT. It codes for CASSLESKRADTQYF.

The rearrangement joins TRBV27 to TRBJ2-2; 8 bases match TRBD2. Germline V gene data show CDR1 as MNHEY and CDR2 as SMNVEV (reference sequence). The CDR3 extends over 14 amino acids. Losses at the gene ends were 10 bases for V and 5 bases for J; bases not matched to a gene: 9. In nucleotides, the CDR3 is TGTGCCACTATGCGGGGGGCGTGGACCGGGGAGCTGTTTTTT. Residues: CATMRGAWTGELFF.

The CDR3 is CASSRDRDSRSPLHF. CDR3 DNA sequence: TGCGCCAGCAGTCGAGATAGGGACAGTCGGTCACCCCTCCACTTT. The chain combines TRBV4-3 with TRBJ1-6, with 7 bases matching TRBD1. This CDR3 spans 15 amino acids. Unmatched junction bases numbered 12, after V lost 6 bases and J lost 10 bases. Germline assignment: CDR1 LGHNA and CDR2 YSLEER.

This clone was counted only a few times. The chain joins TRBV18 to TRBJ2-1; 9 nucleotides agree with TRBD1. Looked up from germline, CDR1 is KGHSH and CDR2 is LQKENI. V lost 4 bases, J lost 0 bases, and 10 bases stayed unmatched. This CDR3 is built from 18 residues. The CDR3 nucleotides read TGTGCCAGCTCACAATCTTTCGGGACAGGGAGCTCCTACAATGAGCAGTTCTTC. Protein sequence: CASSQSFGTGSSYNEQFF.

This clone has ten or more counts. The CDR3 here is CASSKGGGSFDTGELFF. The CDR3 coding sequence is TGTGCCAGCAGCAAAGGGGGAGGGTCGTTCGACACCGGGGAGCTGTTTTTT. The chain recombines TRBV21-1 with TRBJ2-2; the table gives TRBD2 as D, unverified against the DNA. TRBV21-1 is a listed pseudogene. This CDR3 has 17 residues.

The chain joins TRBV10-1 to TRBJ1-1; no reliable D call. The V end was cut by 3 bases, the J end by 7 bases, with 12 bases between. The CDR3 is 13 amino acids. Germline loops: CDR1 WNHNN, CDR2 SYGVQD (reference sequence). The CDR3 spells CASSEAGNLEAFF. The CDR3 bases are TGCGCCAGCAGTGAAGCAGGAAACCTTGAAGCTTTCTTT.

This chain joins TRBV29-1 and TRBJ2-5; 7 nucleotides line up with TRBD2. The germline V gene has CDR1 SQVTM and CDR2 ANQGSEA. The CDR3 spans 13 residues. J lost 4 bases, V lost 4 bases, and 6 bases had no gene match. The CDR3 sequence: CSVVGGSLETQYF. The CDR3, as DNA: TGCAGCGTTGTCGGGGGGTCCCTAGAGACCCAGTACTTC.

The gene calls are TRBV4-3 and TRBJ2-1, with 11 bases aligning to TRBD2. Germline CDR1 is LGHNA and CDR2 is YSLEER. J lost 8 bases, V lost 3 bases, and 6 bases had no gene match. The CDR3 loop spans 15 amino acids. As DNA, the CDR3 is TGCGCCAGCAGCCATGATAGCGGGAGGGCTTATGAGCAGTTCTTC. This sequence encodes CASSHDSGRAYEQFF.

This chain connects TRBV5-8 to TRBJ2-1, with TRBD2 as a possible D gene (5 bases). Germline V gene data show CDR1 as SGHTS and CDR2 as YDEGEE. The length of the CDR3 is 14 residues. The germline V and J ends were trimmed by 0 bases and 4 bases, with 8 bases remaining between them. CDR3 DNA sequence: TGTGCCAGCAGCTTGGTGACGGGATACAATGAGCAGTTCTTC. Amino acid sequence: CASSLVTGYNEQFF. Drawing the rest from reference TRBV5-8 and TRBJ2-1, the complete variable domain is EAGVTQSPTHLIKTRGQQATLRCSPISGHTSVYWYQQALGLGLQFLLWYDEGEERNRGNFPPRFSGRQFPNYSSELNVNALELEDSALYLCASSLVTGYNEQFFGPGTRLTVL.